One sample yielded the 30 T cell receptor beta chains listed below, sequenced in a study of cytomegalovirus exposure and HLA in healthy donors. The study ran its PCR with 60 Vbeta and 13 Jbeta primers. Some clones are missing from TCRdb's copy, which holds only in-frame ones; the method was immunoSEQ multiplex PCR. The repertoire table contains 100,000 to 150,000 clones. The sample consisted of PBMCs. The receptors come from a man between 18 and 35 years old in good health and CMV-seronegative.

This rearrangement joins TRBV5-1 to TRBJ1-3; tentatively, D is TRBD1 (5 bases). Germline V lookup: CDR1 SGHRS, CDR2 YFSETQ. The length of the CDR3 is 16 residues. V was shortened by 0 bases and J by 0 bases, with 10 bases between the two germline ends. The CDR3 protein is CASSLAQGSSGNTIYF. In DNA form, the CDR3 reads TGCGCCAGCAGCTTGGCCCAGGGATCCTCTGGAAACACCATATATTTT.

The V call is TRBV7-9, the J call TRBJ2-1; 10 nucleotides align to TRBD2. This CDR3 contains 16 residues. Germline CDR1 reads SEHNR; CDR2 reads FQNEAQ (reference sequence). Losses at the gene ends were 2 bases for V and 9 bases for J; bases not matched to a gene: 10. The CDR3 region is CASSLLPSGSGIEQFF. The CDR3 DNA is TGTGCCAGCAGCTTACTCCCTAGCGGGAGCGGAATTGAGCAGTTCTTC.

This chain joins TRBV11-2 and TRBJ2-7; 9 positions match TRBD2. The V and J ends lost 4 bases and 3 bases, in that order; junction bases with no gene match: 7. Germline V gene sequence: CDR1 SGHAT, CDR2 FQNNGV. The CDR3 length is 15 residues. The CDR3 spells CASSSIAGASYEQYF. CDR3 coding DNA: TGTGCCAGCAGCTCCATAGCGGGGGCCAGCTACGAGCAGTACTTC.

This chain uses TRBV7-9 with TRBJ2-1; weak D call: TRBD2 (6 bases). This CDR3 spans 15 amino acids. Germline V gives CDR1 SEHNR, CDR2 FQNEAQ (reference sequence). The V gene lost 5 bases and the J gene lost 8 bases, with 19 bases spanning the gap. The CDR3 here is CASSRLGGGIDEQFF. CDR3 sequence (DNA): TGTGCCAGCAGCCGACTCGGTGGAGGGATCGATGAGCAGTTCTTC.

The chain employs TRBV5-1 and TRBJ2-7, with 11 bases lining up with TRBD1. This CDR3 has 16 amino acids. Looked up from germline, CDR1 is SGHRS and CDR2 is YFSETQ. The V segment lost 0 bases and the J segment 7 bases; nucleotides outside the gene matches: 9. The CDR3 protein is CASSLAIGTGGREQYF. The DNA for the CDR3 is TGCGCCAGCAGCTTGGCAATAGGGACAGGGGGGAGAGAGCAGTACTTC.

This chain uses TRBV6-5 with TRBJ2-5; the D gene is possibly TRBD2 (6 bases). The CDR3 loop spans 13 amino acids. V lost 5 bases and J 4 bases, leaving 11 bases between the germline ends. Germline V gives CDR1 MNHEY, CDR2 SVGAGI. The CDR3 here is CASSPLGGETQYF. The CDR3 nucleotides read TGTGCCAGCAGTCCCCTGGGGGGAGAGACCCAGTACTTC.

This chain links TRBV20-1 with TRBJ2-1; D unresolved. V dropped 7 bases and J dropped 10 bases, with 14 bases sitting between them. CDR3 length: 11 amino acids. Germline lookup yields CDR1 DFQATT and CDR2 SNEGSKA (reference sequence). In nucleotides, the CDR3 is TGCAGTGTATTAGAGGTGGTCGAGCAGTTCTTC. Protein: CSVLEVVEQFF.

This chain links TRBV5-1 with TRBJ2-1; 9 bases are a match to TRBD2. Germline assignment: CDR1 SGHRS and CDR2 YFSETQ. V dropped 4 bases and J dropped 3; count of bases not matched to a gene: 11. The CDR3 is 17 residues long. As DNA, the CDR3 is TGCGCCAGCAGCCTTACTATAGCGGGAGAGGTCTACAATGAGCAGTTCTTC. Encoded protein: CASSLTIAGEVYNEQFF.

The V and J genes are TRBV19 and TRBJ2-1; 7 nucleotides agree with TRBD2. The CDR3 totals 12 residues. The junction had 6 bases not matched to a gene; V was cut back by 11 bases and J by 5 bases. Germline values: CDR1 LNHDA, CDR2 SQIVND (reference sequence). The CDR3: CAVGRYDNEQFF. CDR3 nucleotide sequence: TGTGCCGTCGGGAGGTATGACAATGAGCAGTTCTTC. The full variable domain, with the rest looked up from reference TRBV19 and TRBJ2-1, is DGGITQSPKYLFRKEGQNVTLSCEQNLNHDAMYWYRQDPGQGLRLIYYSQIVNDFQKGDIAEGYSVSREKKESFPLTVTSAQKNPTAFYLCAVGRYDNEQFFGPGTRLTVL.

The V gene is TRBV18, the J gene TRBJ2-4; 7 bases match TRBD1. CDR3 length: 13 residues. Germline CDR1 reads KGHSH; CDR2 reads LQKENI. Trimming at V came to 3 bases and at J to 7 bases, leaving 3 bases not matched to a gene. CDR3 DNA: TGTGCCAGCTCACCCGGACAGGTGAACATTCAGTACTTC. The encoded protein is CASSPGQVNIQYF.

The chain links TRBV30 to TRBJ2-6, with D tentatively TRBD2 (5 bases). Germline V gene sequence: CDR1 GTSNPN, CDR2 SVGIG (reference sequence). This CDR3 has 16 amino acids. The V and J ends lost 5 bases and 0 bases respectively, with 14 bases between them. CDR3 coding DNA: TGTGCCTGGGAGGGCAGGTCCCACTCTGGGGCCAACGTCCTGACTTTC. It translates to CAWEGRSHSGANVLTF. The full variable domain, completed using reference TRBV30 and TRBJ2-6, is SQTIHQWPATLVQPVGSPLSLECTVEGTSNPNLYWYRQAAGRGLQLLFYSVGIGQISSEVPQNLSASRPQDRQFILSSKKLLLSDSGFYLCAWEGRSHSGANVLTFGAGSRLTVL.

V gene TRBV29-1 combines with J gene TRBJ1-2; a possible D gene is TRBD1 (5 bases). The CDR3 has 16 amino acids. The germline V gene has CDR1 SQVTM and CDR2 ANQGSEA. Trimming took off 3 bases at V and 0 bases at J, with 17 bases between the two ends. Written as DNA, the CDR3 is TGCAGCGTTGATGGACTGCGGGGACCCACTAACTATGGCTACACCTTC. Protein product: CSVDGLRGPTNYGYTF.

This rearrangement joins TRBV6-5 to TRBJ1-1, with D unresolved. Germline assignment: CDR1 MNHEY and CDR2 SVGAGI. The length of the CDR3 is 14 residues. Trimming stripped 0 bases from V and 3 bases from J, with 8 bases between. CDR3 coding DNA: TGTGCCAGCAGTTACTCCTCTCAGTACACTGAAGCTTTCTTT. It yields the protein CASSYSSQYTEAFF.

The J gene is TRBJ2-2, the V gene TRBV28; D gene unclear. V dropped 5 bases and J dropped 4 bases, with 11 bases sitting between them. Germline CDR1 and CDR2: MDHEN and SYDVKM. The CDR3 has 14 residues. In DNA form, the CDR3 reads TGTGCCAGCAGTCCCGGTCGGAGCACCGGGGAGCTGTTTTTT. Amino acids: CASSPGRSTGELFF.

The V gene is TRBV5-1, the J gene TRBJ1-3; weak D call: TRBD1 (5 bases). V lost 6 bases to trimming and J lost 6 bases, with 16 bases between them. This CDR3 has 14 amino acids. Germline V gives CDR1 SGHRS, CDR2 YFSETQ. CDR3 in DNA: TGCGCCAGCAAGATCCAGAGCAGGGAAAACACCATATATTTT. Its protein is CASKIQSRENTIYF.

The rearrangement joins TRBV6-6 to TRBJ2-7, with 8 bases identical to TRBD2. V shed 6 bases and J 3 bases; nucleotides not matched to a gene: 10. The CDR3 is 15 residues long. The germline CDR1 and CDR2 sequences are MNHNY and SVGAGI (reference sequence). CDR3 protein: CASRTGTSGNYEQYF. CDR3 nucleotides: TGTGCCAGCAGAACCGGGACTAGTGGGAACTACGAGCAGTACTTC.

The chain carries TRBV4-1 and TRBJ1-1, with TRBD1 as a possible D gene (6 bases). Germline CDR1 reads MGHRA; CDR2 reads YSYEKL. The CDR3 consists of 18 residues. Trimming stripped 3 bases from V and 4 bases from J, with 24 bases between. CDR3 loop: CASSHKSFPGHWFTEAFF. CDR3 DNA: TGCGCCAGCAGCCACAAATCCTTTCCGGGACACTGGTTCACTGAAGCTTTCTTT.

The J gene is TRBJ1-1, the V gene TRBV19; tentatively, D is TRBD1 (6 bases). The V gene's germline CDR1 is LNHDA and CDR2 SQIVND (reference sequence). The CDR3 runs to 17 residues. With 3 bases removed from V and 0 bases from J, the gap between germline ends came to 17 bases. CDR3 DNA sequence: TGTGCCAGTAGTATTCTTGCGGGGGGCCTCATGAACACTGAAGCTTTCTTT. Its translation is CASSILAGGLMNTEAFF.

The chain couples TRBV18 to TRBJ1-1, with no clear D. V was cut by 1 base and J by 1 base, with 16 bases left in between. Germline V gene sequence: CDR1 KGHSH, CDR2 LQKENI. CDR3 length equals 17 residues. The CDR3 is CASSPQQSQSPNTEAFF. The CDR3 bases are TGTGCCAGCTCACCACAGCAATCACAGTCACCGAACACTGAAGCTTTCTTT.

The chain links TRBV14 to TRBJ2-7; possible D gene TRBD1, 6 bases. The V and J ends lost 4 bases and 5 bases respectively, with 18 bases between them. The germline V gene encodes CDR1 SGHDN and CDR2 FVKESK. CDR3 length: 15 amino acids. The CDR3 DNA follows: TGTGCCAGCAGCCCCGATAACAGGGATTTCAACGAGCAGTACTTC. Protein: CASSPDNRDFNEQYF.

The chain recombines TRBV19 with TRBJ1-5; a possible D gene is TRBD1 (6 bases). CDR1 and CDR2 from the germline V gene are LNHDA and SQIVND (reference sequence). CDR3 size: 13 residues. Trimming shortened V by 6 bases and J by 4 bases, and 10 bases separated the two germline ends. The CDR3 nucleotides are TGTGCCAGTAGCCCGGACAGTAATCAGCCCCAGCATTTT. It translates to CASSPDSNQPQHF.

This chain links TRBV5-1 with TRBJ2-7, with TRBD1 identical over 7 bases. Looked up from germline, CDR1 is SGHRS and CDR2 is YFSETQ. Losses at the gene ends were 4 bases for V and 0 bases for J; bases not matched to a gene: 10. The CDR3 runs to 16 residues. CDR3 nucleotides: TGCGCCAGCAGCCCAGAGACAGGGCCTAGCTCCTACGAGCAGTACTTC. It translates to CASSPETGPSSYEQYF.

This sequence joins TRBV5-6 and TRBJ1-4; D might be TRBD1 (5 bases). The CDR3 is 15 residues long. V dropped 0 bases and J dropped 5 bases, with 11 bases sitting between them. Germline lookup yields CDR1 SGHDT and CDR2 YYEEEE. CDR3 nucleotides: TGTGCCAGCAGCTTGGGCGTTCGACAGAATGAAAAACTGTTTTTT. This codes for CASSLGVRQNEKLFF.

J is TRBJ2-7 and V is TRBV11-2; D not certain. This CDR3 is 14 amino acids long. The V end was cut by 0 bases, the J end by 4 bases, with 10 bases between. The germline V gene encodes CDR1 SGHAT and CDR2 FQNNGV. The CDR3 region is CASSLELVLYEQYF. DNA of the CDR3: TGTGCCAGCAGCTTAGAGCTAGTCTTATACGAGCAGTACTTC.

The J gene is TRBJ2-5, the V gene TRBV7-9; D unclear. Germline CDR1 reads SEHNR; CDR2 reads FQNEAQ (reference sequence). V was shortened by 6 bases and J by 3 bases, with 5 bases between the two germline ends. The CDR3 has 11 amino acids. The CDR3 DNA sequence: TGTGCCAGCAGATCAGAAGAGACCCAGTACTTC. Translating gives CASRSEETQYF.

J is TRBJ1-6 and V is TRBV12-5; maybe TRBD1 (5 bases). Per the germline V gene, CDR1 is LGHNT and CDR2 is FRNRAP. This CDR3 has 13 residues. CDR3: CAASDSYNSPLHF. The CDR3 DNA reads TGTGCCGCCTCCGACAGCTATAATTCACCCCTCCACTTT.

This CDR3 is CASLRGPASEKLFF. The CDR3 bases are TGTGCCAGCTTGAGGGGGCCAGCGAGTGAAAAACTGTTTTTT. The chain couples TRBV2 to TRBJ1-4; 7 bases map to TRBD1. V shed 8 bases and J 7 bases; nucleotides not matched to a gene: 10. The CDR3 consists of 14 residues. CDR1 is SNHLY and CDR2 is FYNNEI in the germline V gene.

Concerning this clone: Other nucleotide sequences in the sample specify the same CDR3. V is TRBV30 and J is TRBJ2-5; D may be TRBD2 (6 bases). The CDR3 spans 11 residues. Trimming removed 6 bases at V and 7 bases at J, with 12 bases between. Germline V gene sequence: CDR1 GTSNPN, CDR2 SVGIG (reference sequence). This chain's CDR3 is CACSLGGTQYF. The CDR3 nucleotides read TGTGCCTGCTCCCTGGGGGGGACCCAGTACTTC.

This chain links TRBV5-5 with TRBJ2-5; maybe TRBD2 (6 bases). Germline CDR1 reads SGHKS; CDR2 reads YYEKEE (reference sequence). The CDR3 totals 13 residues. V gave up 0 bases and J gave up 5 bases, with 8 bases separating them. CDR3 amino acids: CASSLGGEETQYF. The CDR3 region has the DNA TGTGCCAGCAGCTTGGGGGGGGAGGAGACCCAGTACTTC. The full variable domain, completed using reference TRBV5-5 and TRBJ2-5, is DAGVTQSPTHLIKTRGQQVTLRCSPISGHKSVSWYQQVLGQGPQFIFQYYEKEERGRGNFPDRFSARQFPNYSSELNVNALLLGDSALYLCASSLGGEETQYFGPGTRLLVL.

The rearrangement links TRBV27 to TRBJ2-7; the D gene is possibly TRBD2 (7 bases). The germline V gene encodes CDR1 MNHEY and CDR2 SMNVEV (reference sequence). The length of the CDR3 is 18 residues. Between the trimmed V and J ends, which lost 3 bases and 1 base, there was a span of 22 bases. The CDR3 protein is CASSLRGAWRGSSYEQYF. CDR3 DNA sequence: TGTGCCAGCAGTTTGAGGGGGGCTTGGCGGGGGTCTTCCTACGAGCAGTACTTC.